The T cell receptor beta chain under discussion was sequenced for a study of beta chain features in type 1 diabetes (dated by TCRdb to the late 2010s). About the study as a whole: No differences in mean age, gender distribution, total cell number or subset yield were found between patients and healthy donors. A total of 85 million to 140 million sorted cells were examined across all samples, and the number of cells per subset was strongly correlated with RNA yield. The study compared TCRB repertoires of sorted circulating CD4+ T cell subsets between recently diagnosed type 1 diabetes patients and matched healthy donors. Regulatory and stem cell-like memory subsets were isolated from only 8 patients and roughly 8 healthy donors, whereas naive and central memory subsets came from all 30 or so donors. The full study reports these points: At VDJ recombination sites, patients with type 1 diabetes made fewer insertions and deleted more nucleotides, a pattern implying thymic rearrangement abnormalities. The naive, central memory and regulatory TCRB repertoires appeared to resemble one another more closely among patients than among healthy donors. Type 1 diabetes patients showed a moderate but significant shortening of TCRB CDR3 length in all four CD4+ subsets. Because the HLA sub-analyses included only small numbers of individuals, any influence of HLA type on TCRB rearrangement was left unresolved. PCR may preferentially amplify shorter templates, but because patient and control samples were amplified and corrected together, any resulting skew would affect both groups equally. Sequencing cDNA rather than genomic DNA could over-represent highly expressing activated cells, although activation and CD3 levels did not differ between groups.

The entire amount of isolated RNA was reverse transcribed using the High Capacity cDNA Reverse Transcription Kit, so the sequenced TCRB transcripts were expressed ones. Deep immunoSEQ sequencing was performed on naive, central memory and regulatory T cell samples, with an average of roughly 3.6 million total reads per sample. After sorted cells were lysed in RLT buffer, RNA was extracted with DNase-treated RNeasy Micro or Mini kits, with the choice depending on cell number. Each cell subset was processed separately to prevent cross-contamination, with patient and healthy donor samples processed together. Using the immunoSEQ multiplex PCR, TCRB sequences were amplified from cDNA into 87-bp fragments spanning the CDR3 region. Amplicons were sequenced on the Illumina HiSeq platform. Processing in the source paper ran as follows. Synthetic template baselines were used to correct PCR bias computationally, reads within Hamming distance 2 were collapsed, and singletons that could not be merged were discarded. Reads were aligned against IMGT to assign V, D and J genes, CDR3 length and insertions or deletions at six rearrangement sites. Within each subset, clonotype counts were normalized to the number of sorted cells before true diversity and Gini coefficients were calculated with the tcR R package. The overlap coefficient, calculated on TCRB nucleotide sequences, was used to measure repertoire sharing. Out-of-frame TCRB sequences from naive cells were analyzed to stand in for the pre-selection repertoire. The source is immuneACCESS, and TCRdb retained only in-frame sequences with V and J called. Part of the clones is not carried over; for the studies checked, unresolved V genes explain less than half of this, and the remainder is unexplained. V and J calls and clone size follow that table, whereas D and trimming were derived from the DNA. The sample has a few hundred thousand clones on record, around 21% of them singletons. Roughly 0.028% of the sample comes from the top ten.

On this clone: This clone's antigen is unknown. The record has no base qualities; no much larger clone is one base away.

Here V drops 4 bases and J drops 7 bases, and the junction holds 8 bases not matched to any gene. The CDR3 measures 15 amino acids from cysteine to phenylalanine. Just the 45-base CDR3 DNA is kept, in frame starting at base 1. The germline V gene supplies CDR1 SGHRS and CDR2 YFSETQ. Each donor gave one peripheral blood draw, around 100 mL on average, collected into heparinised tubes. Using a panel that included CD45RO, CCR7, CD25, CD127, CD95 and CD27, naive, central memory, regulatory and stem cell-like memory CD4+ T cells were sorted on a BD FACSAria II. Every sorted population had a purity above 95%. PBMCs were isolated immediately by Lymphoprep density gradient centrifugation and stained directly without culture. Samples were stained and sorted in pairs, with one healthy donor and one patient per experiment, so that batch effects were minimized.

The sequence derives from a woman between 40 and 55 years old with type 1 diabetes. The chain was built from TRBV5-1 and TRBJ2-7; 13 bases in between match TRBD2. What was sequenced was naive CD4+ T cells from blood. Per the publication, the cell subset or site label means: true naive CD4+ T cells. The CDR3 region reads CASSQPGLAGSEQYF. The bases read TGCGCCAGCAGCCAGCCGGGACTAGCGGGAAGTGAGCAGTACTTC.